These 26 T cell receptor beta chains were all obtained from the same sample, sequenced in a study of human T cells and chemical hapten exposure. Time point of the sample: patch test 3, about 24 weeks after DPC sensitization. Indicated treatment: therapeutic diphenylcyclopropenone sensitization with weekly scalp DPC. TCRdb fed the RACE reads into MiXCR, producing one record per CDR3 protein. The sample has roughly 100,000 distinct CDR3 sequences; 30% to 35% are singletons. The sequences come from whole blood, collected in connection with sensitization to the hapten diphenylcyclopropenone (DPC). The receptors shown here come from a middle-aged man with alopecia areata. Some clones in this sample may be carry-over from other donors' samples.

The rearrangement joins TRBV24-1 to TRBJ1-5; perhaps TRBD1 as D (6 bases). CDR1 is KGHDR, CDR2 SFDVKD, per germline. The CDR3 contains 16 residues. V lost 2 bases and J 4 bases, leaving 14 bases between the germline ends. CDR3 region: CATSDSLSGENQPQHF. The CDR3 DNA reads as TGTGCCACCAGTGATTCACTTTCAGGGGAGAATCAGCCCCAGCATTTT.

The chain joins TRBV12-5 to TRBJ2-1, with no clear D. V lost 4 bases and J lost 4, with 11 bases in between. The germline gives CDR1 LGHNT, CDR2 FRNRAP. There are 14 residues in the CDR3. CDR3 bases: TGTGCTAGTGGTTCTCGGGCCGGATACAATGAGCAGTTCTTC. Its translation is CASGSRAGYNEQFF.

The chain links TRBV29-1 to TRBJ2-7; D remains unclear. In germline, CDR1 is SQVTM, CDR2 ANQGSEA. The length of the CDR3 is 12 residues. V lost 4 bases to trimming and J lost 4 bases, with 11 bases between them. The CDR3 sequence is CSVGESGYEQYF. The DNA of the CDR3 is TGCAGCGTTGGTGAGTCAGGTTACGAGCAGTACTTC.

This clonotype was detected once. The chain couples TRBV7-8 to TRBJ1-1; D is uncertain. This CDR3 contains 17 residues. CDR1 SGHVS and CDR2 FQNEAQ come from the germline V gene. With 4 bases removed from V and 3 bases from J, the gap between germline ends came to 21 bases. The CDR3 bases are TGTGCCAGCAGCTCCAATCGCCTCCCGTCTCGGGACACTGAAGCTTTCTTT. It yields the protein CASSSNRLPSRDTEAFF.

The table lists this clonotype with a few counts. This chain connects TRBV7-2 to TRBJ2-1; TRBD2 matches at 9 bases. Per germline, CDR1 SGHTA and CDR2 FQGNSA. With 7 bases clipped from V and 0 bases from J, the junction kept 25 bases outside the gene matches. The CDR3 is 22 residues long. In DNA, the CDR3 is TGTGCCAGCACATCAGTAGGTGCCGGGACTAGCACGATTCTCGGCTCCTACAATGAGCAGTTCTTC. It is translated as CASTSVGAGTSTILGSYNEQFF. The full variable domain, rest sourced from reference TRBV7-2 and TRBJ2-1, is GAGVSQSPSNKVTEKGKDVELRCDPISGHTALYWYRQSLGQGLEFLIYFQGNSAPDKSGLPSDRFSAERTGGSVSTLTIQRTQQEDSAVYLCASTSVGAGTSTILGSYNEQFFGPGTRLTVL.

The chain employs TRBV29-1 and TRBJ2-3, with 7 nucleotides matching TRBD2. The CDR3 is 13 amino acids. Germline CDR1 reads SQVTM; CDR2 reads ANQGSEA. The CDR3 here is CSAGRAGSDTQYF. CDR3 nucleotide sequence: TGCAGTGCTGGGAGGGCCGGGTCAGATACGCAGTATTTT.

The rearrangement links TRBV6-5 to TRBJ1-2, with D perhaps matching TRBD1 (6 bases). The germline CDR1 and CDR2 sequences are MNHEY and SVGAGI. V lost 5 bases to trimming and J lost 6 bases, with 25 bases between them. The CDR3 runs 17 residues. The DNA of the CDR3 is TGTGCCAGCAGTAGGGGGGGACAACCCACTCTACGGGATGGCTACACCTTC. Residues: CASSRGGQPTLRDGYTF.

The chain links TRBV28 to TRBJ2-7; possibly TRBD1 or TRBD2 for D (5 bases each). CDR1 MDHEN and CDR2 SYDVKM come from the germline V gene. Trimming took 3 bases from V and 3 from J, leaving 9 bases between them. The CDR3 runs to 13 residues. The DNA for the CDR3 is TGTGCCAGCAGTTTGGGGGAACTCTACGAGCAGTACTTC. As protein: CASSLGELYEQYF.

This rearrangement joins TRBV28 to TRBJ1-3; D gene uncertain. CDR1 is MDHEN, CDR2 SYDVKM, per germline. The CDR3 contains 15 residues. V was pared by 7 bases and J by 6 bases, with 19 bases between. This chain's CDR3 is CASTLRAVPENTIYF. The DNA of the CDR3 is TGTGCCAGCACTCTGCGCGCGGTTCCGGAAAACACCATATATTTT.

Points on this clonotype: One junction end does not reproduce the germline sequence, and a read error may be involved. The gene calls are TRBV5-4 and TRBJ2-1; D is tentatively TRBD1 or TRBD2 (5 bases each). The CDR3 runs to 17 residues. Germline CDR1 SGHNT, CDR2 YYREEE (reference sequence). The CDR3 bases are TGTACCAGCAGCCCAGACTCGGGGCCCAGCTCCTACAATGAGCAGTTCTTC. The encoded protein is CTSSPDSGPSSYNEQFF. The entire variable domain, with the rest obtained from reference TRBV5-4 and TRBJ2-1, is as follows: ETGVTQSPTHLIKTRGQQVTLRCSSQSGHNTVSWYQQALGQGPQFIFQYYREEENGRGNFPPRFSGLQFPNYSSELNVNALELDDSALYLCTSSPDSGPSSYNEQFFGPGTRLTVL.

This clonotype was detected a few times. This sequence joins TRBV6-2 or TRBV6-3 and TRBJ1-1, with D possibly being TRBD1 (5 bases). The CDR3 contains 14 residues. The V gene lost 2 bases and the J gene lost 3 bases, with 10 bases spanning the gap. The germline CDR1 and CDR2 sequences are MNHEY and SVGEGT. CDR3 in DNA: TGTGCCAGCAGTTACCGCAGGGCGTACACTGAAGCTTTCTTT. This codes for CASSYRRAYTEAFF.

This sequence joins TRBV29-1 and TRBJ2-7, with a possible D match to TRBD2 (5 bases). This CDR3 has 14 residues. V lost 5 bases, J lost 2 bases, and 16 bases lay in between. Germline lookup yields CDR1 SQVTM and CDR2 ANQGSEA. DNA for the CDR3: TGCAGCGTTAACGGGGTTGTCGGACCCTACGAGCAGTACTTC. Protein sequence: CSVNGVVGPYEQYF.

This clonotype has only a few counts. V gene TRBV29-1 combines with J gene TRBJ2-3, with a tentative D call TRBD1 (5 bases). The CDR3 has 13 amino acids. Germline V gene lookup returns CDR1 SQVTM and CDR2 ANQGSEA. The germline V and J ends were trimmed by 2 bases and 3 bases, with 9 bases remaining between them. The DNA for the CDR3 is TGCAGCGTTGAAAGGGGAAAAACAGATACGCAGTATTTT. It translates to CSVERGKTDTQYF.

The CDR3 protein is CASSPGHNSGANVLTF. As DNA, the CDR3 is TGCGCCAGCAGCCCGGGACACAACTCTGGGGCCAACGTCCTGACTTTC. The V gene is TRBV5-1, the J gene TRBJ2-6, with D perhaps matching TRBD1 (6 bases). V gave up 4 bases and J gave up 0 bases, with 11 bases separating them. The V gene's germline CDR1 is SGHRS and CDR2 YFSETQ. The CDR3 loop spans 16 amino acids.

This clonotype was seen only a few times. V usage is TRBV7-2 and J usage is TRBJ2-2; either TRBD1 or TRBD2 may supply D (5 bases each). CDR3 length: 15 amino acids. Trimming shortened V by 1 base and J by 3 bases, and 9 bases separated the two germline ends. The germline CDR1 and CDR2 sequences are SGHTA and FQGNSA. DNA of the CDR3: TGTGCCAGCAGCTTAGGGGACGGATACACCGGGGAGCTGTTTTTT. It specifies CASSLGDGYTGELFF.

The chain carries TRBV18 and TRBJ2-7, with TRBD2 identical over 10 bases. This CDR3 comprises 15 residues. Per the germline V gene, CDR1 is KGHSH and CDR2 is LQKENI. V lost 3 bases to trimming and J lost 6 bases; unmatched junction nucleotides: 8. The CDR3 nucleotides are TGTGCCAGCTCACCGTCTTCTAGCGGGGGCGGCGAGCAGTACTTC. This gives the protein CASSPSSSGGGEQYF.

The chain recombines TRBV27 with TRBJ2-7; perhaps TRBD1 as D (5 bases). Germline CDR1 is MNHEY and CDR2 is SMNVEV (reference sequence). V lost 0 bases and J lost 6, with 9 bases in between. The CDR3 extends over 13 amino acids. This CDR3 is CASSLSRQGEQYV. The CDR3 DNA follows: TGTGCCAGCAGTTTATCGAGGCAGGGCGAGCAGTACGTC.

This clonotype came up a few times. This sequence joins TRBV20-1 and TRBJ2-5; D call uncertain. Germline V gene data show CDR1 as DFQATT and CDR2 as SNEGSKA (reference sequence). V lost 6 bases and J lost 5, with 19 bases in between. CDR3 length: 14 residues. CDR3 sequence reads: CSATRPSPLETQYF. As DNA, the CDR3 is TGCAGTGCCACCAGACCCTCCCCACTTGAGACCCAGTACTTC.

V and J are TRBV9 and TRBJ1-2; 7 bases map to TRBD1. The germline V gene encodes CDR1 SGDLS and CDR2 YYNGEE. The CDR3 sequence is 16 residues long. Losses at the gene ends were 1 base for V and 0 bases for J; bases not matched to a gene: 6. CDR3 sequence reads: CASSVFDRESNYGYTF. In DNA, the CDR3 is TGTGCCAGCAGCGTATTCGACAGGGAGTCTAACTATGGCTACACCTTC.

The CDR3 sequence: CASSLGNLREQFF. CDR3 in DNA: TGTGCCAGCAGCTTAGGAAACCTTCGTGAGCAGTTCTTC. The chain carries TRBV11-2 and TRBJ2-1, with no clear D. The CDR3 has 13 amino acids. Germline V lookup: CDR1 SGHAT, CDR2 FQNNGV. V was pared by 1 base and J by 9 bases, with 10 bases between. Filled out from reference TRBV11-2 and TRBJ2-1, the complete variable domain reads EAGVAQSPRYKIIEKRQSVAFWCNPISGHATLYWYQQILGQGPKLLIQFQNNGVVDDSQLPKDRFSAERLKGVDSTLKIQPAKLEDSAVYLCASSLGNLREQFFGPGTRLTVL.

V usage is TRBV12-3 or TRBV12-4 and J usage is TRBJ1-2; no clear D gene. V was shortened by 4 bases and J by 4 bases, with 10 bases between the two germline ends. The CDR3 has 13 residues. CDR3 DNA: TGTGCCAGCAGTTGGAGGGTTGGCTATGGCTACACCTTC. It yields the protein CASSWRVGYGYTF.

The chain combines TRBV11-3 with TRBJ2-1; D gene uncertain. V lost 2 bases and J 8 bases, leaving 10 bases between the germline ends. This CDR3 is built from 13 residues. Germline-derived CDR1 and CDR2 are SGHNT and YENEEA. Here the CDR3 reads CASSLSWADEQFF. DNA of the CDR3: TGTGCCAGCAGCTTATCGTGGGCCGATGAGCAGTTCTTC.

This clonotype was observed a handful of times. The chain recombines TRBV5-1 with TRBJ2-5, with a tentative D call TRBD2 (6 bases). Trimming stripped 4 bases from V and 0 bases from J, with 13 bases between. This CDR3 comprises 15 residues. Germline V CDR1 and CDR2: SGHRS, YFSETQ. CDR3 bases: TGCGCCAGCAGCGTTATGTGGGGGGACCAAGAGACCCAGTACTTC. It translates to CASSVMWGDQETQYF.

The chain couples TRBV28 to TRBJ2-6; D is possibly TRBD1 (5 bases). The CDR3 sequence is 17 residues long. V was pared by 3 bases and J by 0 bases, with 12 bases between. Germline assignment: CDR1 MDHEN and CDR2 SYDVKM. This CDR3 reads CASSLYRSSSGANVLTF. In DNA, the CDR3 is TGTGCCAGCAGTTTGTACAGGTCTAGCTCTGGGGCCAACGTCCTGACTTTC. Full variable domain (missing parts from reference TRBV28 and TRBJ2-6): DVKVTQSSRYLVKRTGEKVFLECVQDMDHENMFWYRQDPGLGLRLIYFSYDVKMKEKGDIPEGYSVSREKKERFSLILESASTNQTSMYLCASSLYRSSSGANVLTFGAGSRLTVL.

This chain uses TRBV5-6 with TRBJ1-5; D uncertain. Trimming removed 2 bases from V and 7 bases from J, with 10 bases in between. The germline V gene has CDR1 SGHDT and CDR2 YYEEEE. The CDR3 is made up of 13 amino acids. CDR3 nucleotide sequence: TGTGCCAGCAGCTTTATGGGCGGCCAGCCCCAGCATTTT. Encoded protein: CASSFMGGQPQHF.

The V call is TRBV6-2 or TRBV6-3, the J call TRBJ2-7, with 7 bases matching TRBD2. V lost 2 bases to trimming and J lost 7 bases; unmatched junction nucleotides: 11. The CDR3 runs to 15 residues. CDR1 is MNHEY, CDR2 SVGEGT, per germline. The CDR3 nucleotides read TGTGCCAGCAGTTACAGGCTCCTAGCGGCCCCTGAGCAGTACTTC. It specifies CASSYRLLAAPEQYF.